A single sample gave rise to the 15 T cell receptor beta chains below, sequenced in a study of blood T cell repertoires in COVID-19. Measured with immunoSEQ multiplex PCR; TCRdb has only the in-frame clones, and not every one. Of some 490,000 clones listed, roughly nine tenths are singletons. Sequencing was performed on PBMCs or T cells enriched from blood (not recorded which). All receptors come from a woman in her sixties or seventies who had recovered from COVID-19.

The chain links TRBV19 to TRBJ2-6; no clear D. From germline, CDR1 is LNHDA and CDR2 SQIVND (reference sequence). There are 15 residues in the CDR3. The V end lost 1 base, the J end lost 4 bases, and 8 bases lay between the germline ends. The CDR3 DNA reads as TGTGCCAGTAGTATAGCCGGGTTCGGGGCCAACGTCCTGACTTTC. This codes for CASSIAGFGANVLTF.

The V call is TRBV30, the J call TRBJ1-3; D ambiguous. The CDR3 runs to 14 residues. The germline gives CDR1 GTSNPN, CDR2 SVGIG (reference sequence). V lost 3 bases to trimming and J lost 0 bases, with 9 bases between them. The CDR3 region is CAWSWAFSGNTIYF. As DNA, the CDR3 is TGTGCCTGGAGCTGGGCATTCTCTGGAAACACCATATATTTT.

The gene calls are TRBV14 and TRBJ1-2; TRBD1 matches at 7 bases. Trimming removed 4 bases from V and 5 bases from J; junction bases left unmatched: 10. CDR3 length: 15 residues. CDR1 and CDR2 (germline): SGHDN, FVKESK. CDR3 in DNA: TGTGCCAGCAGCCCCTGGACAGGCGGCGGGTATGGCTACACCTTC. It encodes CASSPWTGGGYGYTF. Complete variable domain (other parts from reference TRBV14 and TRBJ1-2): EAGVTQFPSHSVIEKGQTVTLRCDPISGHDNLYWYRRVMGKEIKFLLHFVKESKQDESGMPNNRFLAERTGGTYSTLKVQPAELEDSGVYFCASSPWTGGGYGYTFGSGTRLTVV.

This clone was observed a few times. This chain joins TRBV4-1 and TRBJ1-3; possible D gene TRBD1, 6 bases. Trimming stripped 2 bases from V and 4 bases from J, with 18 bases between. Germline assignment: CDR1 MGHRA and CDR2 YSYEKL. This CDR3 is 17 amino acids long. The CDR3 DNA sequence: TGCGCCAGCAGCCAAAGGGAACACAGGGTCTCCGGAAACACCATATATTTT. Amino acid sequence: CASSQREHRVSGNTIYF.

This chain links TRBV18 with TRBJ1-5, with a tentative D call TRBD1 (6 bases). Trimming pared 3 bases from V and 4 bases from J, leaving 25 bases between. The CDR3 has 19 amino acids. Germline V gene data show CDR1 as KGHSH and CDR2 as LQKENI. The chain's CDR3 is CASSPLPGGLPSGNQPQHF. The CDR3 coding sequence is TGTGCCAGCTCACCCCTACCGGGGGGGCTTCCGTCGGGTAATCAGCCCCAGCATTTT.

The chain is built from TRBV19 and TRBJ2-3; TRBD1 matches at 10 bases. Germline V CDR1 and CDR2: LNHDA, SQIVND (reference sequence). The CDR3 is 16 amino acids. J was trimmed by 0 bases and V by 3 bases; bases with no gene match: 3. The CDR3 loop is CASSIRDRGSTDTQYF. CDR3 DNA: TGTGCCAGTAGTATCCGGGACAGGGGTAGCACAGATACGCAGTATTTT.

The CDR3 nucleotides read TGTGCCAGCTCACCATTTCGACAGGGGAGCACAGATACGCAGTATTTT. Residues: CASSPFRQGSTDTQYF. J is TRBJ2-3 and V is TRBV18, with 8 positions matching TRBD1. The junction had 4 bases not matched to a gene; V was cut back by 2 bases and J by 0 bases. There are 16 residues in the CDR3. Per germline, CDR1 KGHSH and CDR2 LQKENI.

On this clone itself: The identical CDR3 is also encoded by other nucleotide sequences in the sample. The chain has TRBV6-1 and TRBJ1-5; possible D gene TRBD1, 5 bases. The V end lost 2 bases, the J end lost 4 bases, and 9 bases lay between the germline ends. Germline CDR1 MNHNS, CDR2 SASEGT. The CDR3 is 14 amino acids. The CDR3: CASSERGSNQPQHF. The CDR3 nucleotides read TGTGCCAGCAGTGAACGGGGGTCTAATCAGCCCCAGCATTTT.

The chain employs TRBV21-1 and TRBJ2-7; TRBD2 is taken as the D call from the table, unchecked against the DNA. TRBV21-1 is a listed pseudogene. This CDR3 has 18 amino acids. The CDR3 DNA follows: TGTGCCAGCAGCAAGGGAGGGGAAAGGGGCAAATGGTCCTACGAGCAGTACGTC. Protein product: CASSKGGERGKWSYEQYV.

Worth noting for this clone: An end of the junction differs from the germline gene, which may be a read error. The chain recombines TRBV11-2 with TRBJ2-7; 8 nucleotides align to TRBD1. Germline loops: CDR1 SGHAT, CDR2 FQNNGV. The CDR3 sequence is 13 residues long. The CDR3, as DNA: TGTGCCAGCAGCTTATGGAGTCAGGGGGCATCCAAGTTC. The encoded protein is CASSLWSQGASKF.

The V gene is TRBV19, the J gene TRBJ2-3, with D perhaps matching TRBD2 (6 bases). The germline CDR1 and CDR2 sequences are LNHDA and SQIVND (reference sequence). Trimming stripped 5 bases from V and 2 bases from J, with 14 bases between. This CDR3 spans 15 amino acids. DNA of the CDR3: TGTGCCAGTAGTTCCCTTGCGGGGTTCACAGATACGCAGTATTTT. Its protein product is CASSSLAGFTDTQYF.

The chain carries TRBV5-1 and TRBJ1-4; 8 bases are a match to TRBD1. The CDR3 spans 15 residues. V lost 4 bases and J lost 3; bases outside the gene matches: 5. CDR1 and CDR2 (germline): SGHRS, YFSETQ. CDR3 region: CASSANRGANEKLFF. The CDR3 nucleotides are TGCGCCAGCAGCGCAAACAGGGGGGCTAATGAAAAACTGTTTTTT.

Regarding this clone: The sample holds other DNA sequences that translate to the same CDR3. V is TRBV11-2 and J is TRBJ1-4; D remains ambiguous. This CDR3 region has 15 residues. Germline V gene sequence: CDR1 SGHAT, CDR2 FQNNGV. V was pared by 0 bases and J by 5 bases, with 10 bases between. CDR3 nucleotides: TGTGCCAGCAGCTTAGAGGCAGGCTTAAATGAAAAACTGTTTTTT. Translation gives CASSLEAGLNEKLFF.

The chain couples TRBV11-2 to TRBJ1-5; D is undetermined. Looked up from germline, CDR1 is SGHAT and CDR2 is FQNNGV. The V end lost 1 base, the J end lost 6 bases, and 7 bases lay between the germline ends. The CDR3 loop spans 13 amino acids. The DNA for the CDR3 is TGTGCCAGCAGCTTAGGTCGGGGTCAGCCCCAGCATTTT. This encodes CASSLGRGQPQHF.

The V gene is TRBV10-3, the J gene TRBJ2-7; TRBD2 matches at 9 bases. Germline V CDR1 and CDR2: ENHRY, SYGVKD. With V trimmed by 10 bases and J by 1 base, 8 bases remained unmatched. The CDR3 has 14 residues. The CDR3 here is CATRLAALSYEQYV. Written as DNA, the CDR3 is TGTGCCACCCGACTAGCGGCCTTATCCTACGAGCAGTACGTC.